The clone carrying this TCR beta chain was detected many times. Its antigen is not identified. V shed 6 bases and J 4 bases; nucleotides not matched to a gene: 10. Germline CDR1 is DFQATT and CDR2 is SNEGSKA (reference sequence). The CDR3 is 14 residues long. The data were taken from a study of T cells in Graves' hyperthyroidism and ophthalmopathy. General study points: Ophthalmopathy was told apart from stable hyperthyroidism by a 13 V-J model. Most expanded thyroid clonotypes above 0.001 also appeared in blood.

It was uncontrolled infection, other autoimmune disease, pregnancy or lactation that excluded patients. What was amplified from RNA transcripts were TCR beta CDR3 regions. A first-round RT-PCR of the TCR CDR3 used the HTBI primer set. TCRdb called the multiplex PCR reads again in MiXCR, with one record for every CDR3 protein. The data contain 600,000 to 700,000 distinct CDR3 sequences, 45% of them singletons. This TCR came from an adult man with Graves' disease, either hyperthyroidism or ophthalmopathy (not recorded which). Material for sequencing was peripheral blood or thyroid tissue (not recorded which). This rearrangement joins TRBV20-1 to TRBJ2-5, with TRBD1 matching 8 bases. CDR3 loop: CSAPRTGIGETQYF. CDR3 bases: TGCAGTGCCCCCAGGACAGGGATTGGAGAGACCCAGTACTTC.